This section outlines one TCR beta chain sequence together with its context. Its antigen remains unidentified. Base qualities are not recorded, but no much larger clone differs from it by a single base. These data are taken from a study of Ad26.COV2.S vaccination and SARS-CoV-2 variants (dated by TCRdb to the early 2020s). For the study in its entirety: Vaccine-arm donors were drawn from COV1001, a multicentre, randomized, double-blind, placebo-controlled phase I-IIa trial of Ad26.COV2.S in healthy adults. Dosing of Ad26.COV2.S was intramuscular, at either 5x10^10 or 1x10^11 viral particles, delivered as one shot or as two shots spaced 56 days apart. Trial participants were randomized into five groups of five: low-dose or high-dose Ad26.COV2.S given once or twice, or placebo on both occasions. Blinding of investigators to trial group allocation was maintained during experiments and outcome assessment. The TCR-sequenced set comprised around 30 samples: around 20 Ad26.COV2.S vaccine recipients, 5 placebo recipients and 8 SARS-CoV-2 convalescent individuals. TCRbeta repertoire sequencing was used to assess the specificity and breadth of SARS-CoV-2-reactive T cell receptors after Ad26.COV2.S vaccination. Broad study findings and their caveats: According to the authors, total T cell responses may have been underestimated by the TCR breadth and depth analyses. Higher spike-specific TCR breadth was observed in Ad26.COV2.S recipients than in placebo recipients (P = 0.0014). Vaccine and placebo recipients had similar non-spike TCR breadth, a finding consistent with the vaccine containing only spike. After vaccination, substantial breadth of spike-specific CD8+ and CD4+ T cell responses was reported. The study was not powered for comparison of responses between vaccine doses or regimens.

The immunoSEQ Assay was used to sequence TCRbeta CDR3 regions. After extraction, genomic DNA underwent amplification by bias-controlled multiplex PCR, followed by high-throughput sequencing. The paper's data handling went like this. To quantify the absolute abundance of every unique TCRbeta CDR3 region, sequences were collapsed and filtered. T cell fraction was estimated by normalization of TCRbeta template counts to usable DNA, with usable DNA being measured through amplification of reference genes present in all nucleated cells. Repertoire TCRs were annotated as SARS-CoV-2-specific by exact matching of V gene, CDR3 amino acid sequence and J gene to a known reactive TCR set. MIRA supplied the reference SARS-CoV-2 TCR set, which was filtered for enrichment in COVID-19-positive ImmuneCODE repertoires so that public or cross-reactive TCRs were removed. Based on the MIRA antigens, annotated TCRs were further analysed at the level of specific ORF or position within ORF. Breadth was defined as annotated unique rearrangements over total unique productive rearrangements; depth was the summed frequency of those rearrangements. Two-sided Wilcoxon rank-sum tests were applied when comparing TCR breadth between groups. This immuneACCESS table, as held by TCRdb, lists in-frame sequences with V and J called but not all clones. Of the missing ones, under half trace to an unresolved V gene in checked studies; the others have no known cause. The DNA gave D and trimming, while V, J and clone size come from that table. Across this sample there are hundreds of thousands of clones, with roughly 90% seen only once. Around 1.4% of the sample is held by the ten biggest clonotypes.

This specimen's treatment or condition label, interpreted: roughly 20 received Ad26.COV2.S at low or high dose, single or two shots; roughly 5 received placebo; per-sample allocation not given. Repertoires of vaccine and placebo recipients were sequenced from samples collected on day 63 after the first injection. Cohort 1b enrolled 20 to 30 adults aged 18-55 years at a single site in Boston, USA, between 29 July and 7 August 2020. Ad26.COV2.S was a replication-incompetent adenovirus type 26 vector that expressed a prefusion-stabilized SARS-CoV-2 spike protein derived from the original Wuhan strain. Inclusive of the bounding cysteine and phenylalanine, the CDR3 is 14 residues long. Only CDR3 DNA remains: 42 bases, in frame from the first base. The germline V gene gives CDR1 as SGDLS and CDR2 as YYNGEE. Deletion took 3 bases off V and 0 bases off J, with a span of 9 bases between the germline ends.

The source was peripheral blood, collected in a trial of Ad26.COV2.S vaccine versus placebo. This clonotype was sampled from a person aged 18-65 years who received the Ad26.COV2.S COVID-19 vaccine or a placebo. Rearrangement joined TRBV9 to TRBJ1-1; matching of 6 bases hints at TRBD1 as the D gene. The sequenced DNA: TGTGCCAGCAGCGAAACAGGGATGAACACTGAAGCTTTCTTT. Translated, it reads CASSETGMNTEAFF. With the portions outside the CDR3 filled from the reference TRBV9 and TRBJ1-1 genes, the complete variable region becomes DSGVTQTPKHLITATGQRVTLRCSPRSGDLSVYWYQQSLDQGLQFLIQYYNGEERAKGNILERFSAQQFPDLHSELNLSSLELGDSALYFCASSETGMNTEAFFGQGTRLTVV.